Shown below are 18 T cell receptor beta chains from a single sample sequenced in a study of cytomegalovirus exposure and HLA in healthy donors. The PCR made use of 60 Vbeta and 13 Jbeta primers. The method was immunoSEQ multiplex PCR; TCRdb's version includes in-frame clones alone and lacks a portion of them. The table shows fewer than 150,000 clones, with 66% occurring only once. Material: PBMCs. The receptors stem from a human donor in good health.

The V gene is TRBV28, the J gene TRBJ2-6; TRBD1 aligns across 8 bases. J gave up 0 bases and V 6 bases, and 4 bases lay outside the gene matches. Germline values: CDR1 MDHEN, CDR2 SYDVKM. The CDR3 consists of 16 residues. The CDR3 sequence is CASSRDRGSGANVLTF. CDR3 DNA: TGTGCCAGCAGCCGAGACAGGGGCTCTGGGGCCAACGTCCTGACTTTC.

The CDR3 coding sequence is TGCGCCAGCAGCTTTGGGAGGGGAAACACCGGGGAGCTGTTTTTT. Protein sequence: CASSFGRGNTGELFF. The V gene is TRBV5-1, the J gene TRBJ2-2; 7 bases are a match to TRBD2. Looked up from germline, CDR1 is SGHRS and CDR2 is YFSETQ. Unmatched junction bases numbered 3, after V lost 2 bases and J lost 2 bases. The CDR3 runs to 15 residues.

The J gene is TRBJ1-3, the V gene TRBV29-1; D not resolved. V lost 7 bases, J lost 0 bases, and 7 bases lay in between. CDR1 and CDR2 from the germline V gene are SQVTM and ANQGSEA. This CDR3 is built from 12 residues. CDR3 residues: CSGRVSGNTIYF. DNA of the CDR3: TGCAGCGGCCGGGTCTCTGGAAACACCATATATTTT.

The chain links TRBV29-1 to TRBJ1-2; 11 bases match TRBD1. V trimming: 6 bases; J trimming: 12 bases; junction bases outside the gene matches: 12. From germline, CDR1 is SQVTM and CDR2 ANQGSEA. The CDR3 runs to 13 residues. The CDR3, as DNA: TGCAGCGTCAACCTCGGACAGGGGGCAGGTCACACCTTC. Protein: CSVNLGQGAGHTF.

CDR3 in amino acids: CASSQGGSGGLAFF. Here the CDR3 DNA reads TGCGCCAGCAGCCAAGGCGGATCGGGGGGGCTGGCTTTCTTT. The chain links TRBV4-3 to TRBJ1-1, with D perhaps matching TRBD1 (6 bases). CDR1 LGHNA and CDR2 YSLEER come from the germline V gene. CDR3 length: 14 residues. V shed 1 base and J shed 11 bases, with 17 bases lying between them.

This clone was seen more than once but under ten times. The chain has TRBV9 and TRBJ1-4; 10 bases map to TRBD1. Germline CDR1 reads SGDLS; CDR2 reads YYNGEE. This CDR3 is 16 amino acids long. V lost 0 bases and J lost 4; bases outside the gene matches: 3. The CDR3 DNA reads as TGTGCCAGCAGCGTAGGGGACAGGGGACATAATGAAAAACTGTTTTTT. This codes for CASSVGDRGHNEKLFF.

This sequence joins TRBV28 and TRBJ2-1, with TRBD1 matching 7 bases. V lost 5 bases to trimming and J lost 3 bases; unmatched junction nucleotides: 22. CDR1 is MDHEN, CDR2 SYDVKM, per germline. This CDR3 has 20 amino acids. CDR3 region: CASSPTTGLRLVDFYNEQFF. CDR3 bases: TGTGCCAGCAGTCCCACGACAGGGCTGAGGCTGGTGGACTTCTACAATGAGCAGTTCTTC.

V usage is TRBV7-9 and J usage is TRBJ1-4; 9 bases match TRBD1. CDR1 is SEHNR and CDR2 is FQNEAQ in the germline V gene (reference sequence). This CDR3 has 15 residues. After removal of 6 bases from V and 8 bases from J, the junction contained 10 bases not matched to a gene. DNA of the CDR3: TGTGCCAGCAGGGAGCCGGGACAGGGTGAAGAAAAACTGTTTTTT. It codes for CASREPGQGEEKLFF. The full variable domain, with the rest looked up from reference TRBV7-9 and TRBJ1-4, is DTGVSQNPRHKITKRGQNVTFRCDPISEHNRLYWYRQTLGQGPEFLTYFQNEAQLEKSRLLSDRFSAERPKGSFSTLEIQRTEQGDSAMYLCASREPGQGEEKLFFGSGTQLSVL.

CDR3 sequence: CASSSPTSVAGAQYF. The CDR3 nucleotides are TGTGCCAGCAGCTCGCCAACTAGCGTAGCAGGGGCCCAGTACTTC. J is TRBJ2-5 and V is TRBV7-9; tentative D call: TRBD2 (7 bases). The V end lost 4 bases, the J end lost 9 bases, and 21 bases lay between the germline ends. Germline V gene sequence: CDR1 SEHNR, CDR2 FQNEAQ (reference sequence). This CDR3 region has 15 residues.

This clone was seen only a few times. The gene calls are TRBV18 and TRBJ2-2; 8 positions match TRBD1. The CDR3 consists of 15 residues. Germline trimming cut 2 bases from V and 7 bases from J; bases unmatched to any gene: 6. Germline V gene sequence: CDR1 KGHSH, CDR2 LQKENI. DNA for the CDR3: TGTGCCAGCTCACCAGTCGCAGGGGGCCACGGGGAGCTGTTTTTT. Its translation is CASSPVAGGHGELFF.

This clone was found a few times. This chain connects TRBV7-9 to TRBJ2-1; possibly TRBD1 for D (5 bases). The germline V gene has CDR1 SEHNR and CDR2 FQNEAQ (reference sequence). The CDR3 loop spans 11 amino acids. Trimming removed 1 base from V and 13 bases from J, with 8 bases in between. The CDR3 DNA reads TGTGCCAGCAGCTTAGGGGGCCCCCAGTTCTTC. It translates to CASSLGGPQFF.

The gene calls are TRBV2 and TRBJ2-2; D is possibly TRBD1 (6 bases). V was shortened by 2 bases and J by 3 bases, with 13 bases between the two germline ends. Per germline, CDR1 SNHLY and CDR2 FYNNEI. The CDR3 extends over 16 amino acids. CDR3 amino acids: CASSERQALYTGELFF. For the CDR3, the DNA is TGTGCCAGCAGTGAAAGACAGGCATTGTACACCGGGGAGCTGTTTTTT.

The V call is TRBV19, the J call TRBJ1-2, with unresolved D. The V gene's germline CDR1 is LNHDA and CDR2 SQIVND (reference sequence). V was shortened by 10 bases and J by 4 bases, with 10 bases between the two germline ends. This CDR3 is built from 11 residues. The CDR3 sequence is CATREAYGYTF. Here the CDR3 DNA reads TGTGCCACAAGGGAGGCCTATGGCTACACCTTC.

As concerns this clone: One end of the junction varies from germline; a read error may be responsible. Other DNA sequences in this sample translate to the same CDR3. The chain is built from TRBV9 and TRBJ2-7; 7 positions agree with TRBD1. Looked up from germline, CDR1 is SGDLS and CDR2 is YYNGEE. This CDR3 comprises 16 residues. CDR3 sequence reads: CASTPDEGASSYEQYF. The CDR3 DNA reads as TGCGCCAGCACCCCGGACGAGGGGGCCTCATCTTACGAGCAGTACTTC.

This chain joins TRBV27 and TRBJ1-1; D call uncertain. The germline CDR1 and CDR2 sequences are MNHEY and SMNVEV (reference sequence). The CDR3 sequence is 12 residues long. V shed 5 bases and J shed 4 bases, with 8 bases lying between them. CDR3 nucleotide sequence: TGTGCCAGCAGTACCGGGGTCACTGAAGCTTTCTTT. The encoded protein is CASSTGVTEAFF.

V is TRBV27 and J is TRBJ2-7; 13 bases are a match to TRBD2. Per germline, CDR1 MNHEY and CDR2 SMNVEV (reference sequence). Unmatched junction bases numbered 7, after V lost 6 bases and J lost 2 bases. The CDR3 sequence is 16 residues long. The CDR3, as DNA: TGTGCCAGCAGACTCCCCGGGACTAGCGGGGCCTACGAGCAGTACTTC. This encodes CASRLPGTSGAYEQYF.

V is TRBV4-1 and J is TRBJ2-3; D is undetermined. V gave up 0 bases and J gave up 6 bases, with 13 bases separating them. The CDR3 extends over 15 amino acids. Germline assignment: CDR1 MGHRA and CDR2 YSYEKL. The DNA of the CDR3 is TGCGCCAGCAGCCAAGAAGGTTCCGGAGTGGATACGCAGTATTTT. Protein sequence: CASSQEGSGVDTQYF.

This chain links TRBV6-5 with TRBJ2-2, with TRBD2 identical over 7 bases. The CDR3 loop spans 14 amino acids. Looked up from germline, CDR1 is MNHEY and CDR2 is SVGAGI. The V and J ends lost 6 bases and 8 bases, in that order; junction bases with no gene match: 9. The CDR3 here is CASRRTRSGGELFF. For the CDR3, the DNA is TGTGCCAGCAGGAGGACTAGATCTGGAGGGGAGCTGTTTTTT.